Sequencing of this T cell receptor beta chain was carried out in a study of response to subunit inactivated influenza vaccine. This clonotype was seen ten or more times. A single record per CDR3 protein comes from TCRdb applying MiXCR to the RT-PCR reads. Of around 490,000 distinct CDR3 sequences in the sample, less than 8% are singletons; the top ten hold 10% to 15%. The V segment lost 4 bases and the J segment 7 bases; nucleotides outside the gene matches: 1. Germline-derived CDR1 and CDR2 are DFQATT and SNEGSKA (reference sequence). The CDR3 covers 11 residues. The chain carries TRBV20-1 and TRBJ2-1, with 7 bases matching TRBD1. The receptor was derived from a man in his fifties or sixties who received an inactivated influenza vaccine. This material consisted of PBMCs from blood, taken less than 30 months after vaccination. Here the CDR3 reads CSATDRNEQFF. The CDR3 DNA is TGCAGTGCTACGGACAGGAATGAGCAGTTCTTC.